The 20 T cell receptor beta chains given below trace back to one sample, sequenced in a study of cytomegalovirus exposure and HLA in healthy donors. In the PCR, 60 Vbeta and 13 Jbeta primers were used. Assay: immunoSEQ multiplex PCR; the TCRdb copy retains only in-frame clones and omits some. This sample carries 150,000 to 200,000 clones, around 78% of them seen once, and the ten largest clones take 1.5% to 2%. The sample taken for sequencing was PBMCs. The source of these receptors is a man aged 25 to 40 in good health and CMV-seronegative.

This clone was seen only a few times. V and J are TRBV5-1 and TRBJ2-3; 10 nucleotides match TRBD2. Per germline, CDR1 SGHRS and CDR2 YFSETQ. This CDR3 has 16 residues. Trimming removed 4 bases from V and 1 base from J; junction bases left unmatched: 6. The CDR3 DNA reads TGCGCCAGCAGCCCGGGGCTAGCGGGGGGCACAGATACGCAGTATTTT. This sequence encodes CASSPGLAGGTDTQYF.

V usage is TRBV27 and J usage is TRBJ2-1, with D possibly being TRBD2 (5 bases). CDR3 length: 14 residues. Trimming removed 2 bases from V and 0 bases from J, with 5 bases in between. Germline values: CDR1 MNHEY, CDR2 SMNVEV (reference sequence). CDR3 nucleotides: TGTGCCAGCAGTTTACGGGGCTCCTACAATGAGCAGTTCTTC. Protein product: CASSLRGSYNEQFF.

The chain is built from TRBV7-9 and TRBJ2-3; the match to TRBD2 covers 9 bases. V gave up 5 bases and J gave up 5 bases; unmatched junction bases: 8. The CDR3 length is 15 residues. Per the germline V gene, CDR1 is SEHNR and CDR2 is FQNEAQ (reference sequence). DNA of the CDR3: TGTGCCAGCAGCCCAATAGCGGGAGTAGGAGATACGCAGTATTTT. Amino acids: CASSPIAGVGDTQYF.

V is TRBV11-3 and J is TRBJ2-3; 11 bases map to TRBD2. The CDR3 extends over 17 amino acids. CDR1 and CDR2 from the germline V gene are SGHNT and YENEEA. The trim removed 5 bases at V and 3 bases at J, leaving 10 bases unmatched. In DNA, the CDR3 is TGTGCCAGCAGCATGACTAGCGGGACTTATCGGACAGATACGCAGTATTTT. As protein: CASSMTSGTYRTDTQYF.

This clone has a single count. The chain uses TRBV18 and TRBJ1-6, with D possibly TRBD1 on 6 matching bases. CDR1 and CDR2 from the germline V gene are KGHSH and LQKENI. The length of the CDR3 is 14 residues. Trimming removed 3 bases from V and 10 bases from J, with 13 bases in between. CDR3 sequence: CASSPTQGESPLHF. The CDR3 coding sequence is TGTGCCAGCTCACCTACACAGGGCGAGTCACCCCTCCACTTT.

This clone was recorded once. The rearrangement joins TRBV5-5 to TRBJ2-5, with TRBD2 identical over 8 bases. The J segment lost 4 bases and the V segment lost 2 bases, leaving 7 bases of the junction unmatched. The CDR3 is 15 amino acids. Per germline, CDR1 SGHKS and CDR2 YYEKEE (reference sequence). CDR3 nucleotide sequence: TGTGCCAGCAGCTTCGAACTAGCGGTGGGAGAGACCCAGTACTTC. It yields the protein CASSFELAVGETQYF. Combining the CDR3 with reference TRBV5-5 and TRBJ2-5 gives the whole variable domain DAGVTQSPTHLIKTRGQQVTLRCSPISGHKSVSWYQQVLGQGPQFIFQYYEKEERGRGNFPDRFSARQFPNYSSELNVNALLLGDSALYLCASSFELAVGETQYFGPGTRLLVL.

This clone was picked up one time. The J gene is TRBJ2-5, the V gene TRBV7-9, with 7 bases lining up with TRBD2. Germline loops: CDR1 SEHNR, CDR2 FQNEAQ (reference sequence). This CDR3 is built from 15 residues. J lost 4 bases, V lost 4 bases, and 9 bases had no gene match. The CDR3 protein is CASSSLAGVGETQYF. CDR3 sequence (DNA): TGTGCCAGCAGCTCTCTTGCGGGAGTCGGAGAGACCCAGTACTTC.

This chain joins TRBV19 and TRBJ1-1; D possibly corresponds to TRBD1 (5 bases). CDR3 length: 19 amino acids. The V end lost 7 bases, the J end lost 6 bases, and 33 bases lay between the germline ends. The germline gives CDR1 LNHDA, CDR2 SQIVND (reference sequence). The CDR3 protein is CASIRGSRWGLGRRPEAFF. The CDR3 DNA reads as TGTGCCAGTATCCGGGGTTCGAGGTGGGGACTGGGGCGCCGACCTGAAGCTTTCTTT.

The J gene is TRBJ1-3, the V gene TRBV29-1, with D possibly matching TRBD1 (5 bases). Germline CDR1 and CDR2: SQVTM and ANQGSEA. The V end was cut by 4 bases, the J end by 2 bases, with 9 bases between. CDR3 size: 13 residues. The CDR3 spells CSVGPGAGNTIYF. DNA for the CDR3: TGCAGCGTTGGTCCGGGGGCTGGAAACACCATATATTTT.

V and J are TRBV4-1 and TRBJ2-2; TRBD1 agrees at 11 bases. The CDR3 consists of 15 residues. Trimming took 3 bases from V and 6 from J; bases not matched to a gene: 3. CDR1 MGHRA and CDR2 YSYEKL come from the germline V gene. As DNA, the CDR3 is TGCGCCAGCAGCCAGGGACAGGGGGTGGCCGGGGAGCTGTTTTTT. Amino acid sequence: CASSQGQGVAGELFF.

The J gene is TRBJ2-5, the V gene TRBV11-2; D is possibly TRBD2 (5 bases). This CDR3 has 14 amino acids. V was shortened by 5 bases and J by 5 bases, with 15 bases between the two germline ends. CDR1 and CDR2 from the germline V gene are SGHAT and FQNNGV. The CDR3 DNA follows: TGTGCCAGCAGCCGCGGAGGCTCGTGGGAGACCCAGTACTTC. It codes for CASSRGGSWETQYF.

The rearrangement uses TRBV5-1 and TRBJ2-5, with 13 bases aligning to TRBD2. Germline V CDR1 and CDR2: SGHRS, YFSETQ. V was clipped by 3 bases and J by 2 bases; unmatched bases: 1. There are 15 residues in the CDR3. This CDR3 reads CASSSGLAGQETQYF. As DNA, the CDR3 is TGCGCCAGCAGCTCGGGACTAGCGGGACAAGAGACCCAGTACTTC.

This clone was detected once. The chain uses TRBV14 and TRBJ2-7; D is uncertain. The CDR3 is 12 amino acids. Per germline, CDR1 SGHDN and CDR2 FVKESK. V lost 3 bases and J lost 4, with 7 bases in between. In DNA form, the CDR3 reads TGTGCCAGCAGCCAGGCCGATTACGAGCAGTACTTC. Protein sequence: CASSQADYEQYF.

This clone was recorded only once. The chain combines TRBV4-1 with TRBJ2-7; 13 bases agree with TRBD2. This CDR3 spans 17 amino acids. Unmatched junction bases numbered 8, after V lost 4 bases and J lost 2 bases. Germline V gives CDR1 MGHRA, CDR2 YSYEKL. The CDR3 protein is CASSPRTSGRSTYEQYF. For the CDR3, the DNA is TGCGCCAGCAGCCCTCGGACTAGCGGGAGATCGACCTACGAGCAGTACTTC.

The V gene is TRBV5-1, the J gene TRBJ1-4; 11 bases agree with TRBD1. Trimming removed 5 bases from V and 10 bases from J; junction bases left unmatched: 10. CDR3 length: 15 amino acids. Germline V gene data show CDR1 as SGHRS and CDR2 as YFSETQ. The CDR3 region has the DNA TGCGCCAGCAGGGCACCGGGACAGGGGGGAGGAAAACTGTTTTTT. Amino acid sequence: CASRAPGQGGGKLFF.

The rearrangement joins TRBV29-1 to TRBJ2-1; 13 bases are shared with TRBD2. The CDR3 consists of 15 residues. The trim removed 0 bases at V and 10 bases at J, leaving 6 bases unmatched. CDR1 SQVTM and CDR2 ANQGSEA come from the germline V gene. The DNA for the CDR3 is TGCAGCGTTGAAGATGGACTAGCGGGAGAAAGGGAGCAGTTCTTC. Encoded protein: CSVEDGLAGEREQFF.

This chain connects TRBV29-1 to TRBJ1-1; tentative D call: TRBD1 (5 bases). Germline V gene data show CDR1 as SQVTM and CDR2 as ANQGSEA. V dropped 7 bases and J dropped 1 base, with 16 bases sitting between them. The CDR3 runs to 14 residues. Written as DNA, the CDR3 is TGCAGCGCCCCTCACGGTGGGGCGAACACTGAAGCTTTCTTT. Translated, it gives CSAPHGGANTEAFF.

In its sample, this clone was seen a few times. The chain employs TRBV30 and TRBJ1-1; D remains ambiguous. V shed 0 bases and J shed 1 base, with 6 bases lying between them. From germline, CDR1 is GTSNPN and CDR2 SVGIG (reference sequence). The CDR3 loop spans 13 amino acids. The CDR3 loop reads CAWSVGANTEAFF. In nucleotides, the CDR3 is TGTGCCTGGAGTGTAGGAGCGAACACTGAAGCTTTCTTT. Together with reference TRBV30 and TRBJ1-1, the CDR3 gives the full variable domain: SQTIHQWPATLVQPVGSPLSLECTVEGTSNPNLYWYRQAAGRGLQLLFYSVGIGQISSEVPQNLSASRPQDRQFILSSKKLLLSDSGFYLCAWSVGANTEAFFGQGTRLTVV.

The sample holds a few counts of this clone. CDR3 DNA sequence: TGCGCCAGCAGCCTGTTGGACTATGACGAGCAGTACTTC. The encoded protein is CASSLLDYDEQYF. V usage is TRBV4-1 and J usage is TRBJ2-7, with TRBD2 as a possible D gene (6 bases). The CDR3 loop spans 13 amino acids. Trimming took 4 bases from V and 5 from J, leaving 12 bases between them. The germline CDR1 and CDR2 sequences are MGHRA and YSYEKL.

V and J are TRBV5-4 and TRBJ2-5; TRBD2 matches 9 bases. Germline trimming cut 4 bases from V and 2 bases from J; bases unmatched to any gene: 12. The CDR3 is 17 amino acids. Germline CDR1 reads SGHNT; CDR2 reads YYREEE (reference sequence). For the CDR3, the DNA is TGTGCCAGCAGCCCCGAGAGGGCGGGAGGGAGGCAAGAGACCCAGTACTTC. Translation: CASSPERAGGRQETQYF.